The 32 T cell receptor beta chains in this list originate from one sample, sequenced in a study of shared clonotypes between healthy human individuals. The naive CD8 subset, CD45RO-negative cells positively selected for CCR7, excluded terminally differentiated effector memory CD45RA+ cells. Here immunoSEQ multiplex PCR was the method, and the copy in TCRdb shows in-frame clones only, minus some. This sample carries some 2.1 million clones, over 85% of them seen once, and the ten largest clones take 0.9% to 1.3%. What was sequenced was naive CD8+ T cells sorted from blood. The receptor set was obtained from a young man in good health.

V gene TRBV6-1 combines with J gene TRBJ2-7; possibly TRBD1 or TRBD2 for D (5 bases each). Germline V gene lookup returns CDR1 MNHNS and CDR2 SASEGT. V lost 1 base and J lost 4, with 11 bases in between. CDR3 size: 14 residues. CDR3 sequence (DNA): TGTGCCAGCAGTGAAGGAGGGACCCTTTACGAGCAGTACTTC. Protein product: CASSEGGTLYEQYF.

CDR3 in DNA: TGTGCCAGCAGTGATTTGGGCTGGGGTAGCACAGATACGCAGTATTTT. Its translation is CASSDLGWGSTDTQYF. This chain joins TRBV6-1 and TRBJ2-3, with unresolved D. This CDR3 has 16 amino acids. The V end lost 3 bases, the J end lost 0 bases, and 13 bases lay between the germline ends. Germline V CDR1 and CDR2: MNHNS, SASEGT.

CDR3 region: CASSKGQGIYEQYF. The DNA of the CDR3 is TGTGCCAGTAGTAAAGGACAGGGGATCTACGAGCAGTACTTC. J is TRBJ2-7 and V is TRBV19; 9 positions agree with TRBD1. CDR1 is LNHDA and CDR2 is SQIVND in the germline V gene (reference sequence). The trim removed 4 bases at V and 3 bases at J, leaving 4 bases unmatched. The CDR3 extends over 14 amino acids.

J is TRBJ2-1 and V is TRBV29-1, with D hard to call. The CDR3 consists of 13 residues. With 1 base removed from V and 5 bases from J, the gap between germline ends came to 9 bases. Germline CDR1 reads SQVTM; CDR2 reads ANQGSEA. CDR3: CSVEAGGDNEQFF. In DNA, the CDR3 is TGCAGCGTTGAAGCGGGTGGGGACAATGAGCAGTTCTTC.

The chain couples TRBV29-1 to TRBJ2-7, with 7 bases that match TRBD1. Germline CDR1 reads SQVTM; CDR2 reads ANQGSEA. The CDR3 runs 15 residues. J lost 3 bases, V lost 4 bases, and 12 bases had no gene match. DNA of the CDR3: TGCAGCGTTGTGGGGTATGAGGGACAGCTCTACGAGCAGTACTTC. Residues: CSVVGYEGQLYEQYF.

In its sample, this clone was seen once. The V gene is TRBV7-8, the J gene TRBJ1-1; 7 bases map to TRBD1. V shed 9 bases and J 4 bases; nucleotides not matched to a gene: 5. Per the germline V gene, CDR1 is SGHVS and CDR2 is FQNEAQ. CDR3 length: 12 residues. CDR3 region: CASATGTTEAFF. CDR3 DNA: TGTGCCAGTGCGACAGGGACCACTGAAGCTTTCTTT.

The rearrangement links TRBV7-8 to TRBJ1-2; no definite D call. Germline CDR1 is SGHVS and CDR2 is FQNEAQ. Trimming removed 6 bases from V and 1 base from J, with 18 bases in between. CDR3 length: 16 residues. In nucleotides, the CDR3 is TGTGCCAGCAGTCCCTTCCCCGGAGGAGATAACTATGGCTACACCTTC. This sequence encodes CASSPFPGGDNYGYTF.

In nucleotides, the CDR3 is TGTGCCAGCAGCTTTGGGACTACTCTGGGGACTGAAGCTTTCTTT. Protein sequence: CASSFGTTLGTEAFF. V and J are TRBV7-6 and TRBJ1-1; maybe TRBD1 (5 bases). CDR3 length: 15 residues. Germline V gives CDR1 SGHVS, CDR2 FNYEAQ. V was pared by 3 bases and J by 5 bases, with 16 bases between.

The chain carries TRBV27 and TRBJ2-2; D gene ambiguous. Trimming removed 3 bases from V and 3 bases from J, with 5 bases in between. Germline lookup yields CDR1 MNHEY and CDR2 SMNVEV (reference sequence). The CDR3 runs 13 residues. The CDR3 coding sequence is TGTGCCAGCAGTTTCTCCTACACCGGGGAGCTGTTTTTT. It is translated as CASSFSYTGELFF.

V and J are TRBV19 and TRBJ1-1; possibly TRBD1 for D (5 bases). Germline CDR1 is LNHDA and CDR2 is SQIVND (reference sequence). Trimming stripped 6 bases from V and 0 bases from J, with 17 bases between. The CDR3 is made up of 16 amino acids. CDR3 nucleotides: TGTGCCAGTAGGGGAGGTCTTAAAGGGGTGAACACTGAAGCTTTCTTT. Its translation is CASRGGLKGVNTEAFF.

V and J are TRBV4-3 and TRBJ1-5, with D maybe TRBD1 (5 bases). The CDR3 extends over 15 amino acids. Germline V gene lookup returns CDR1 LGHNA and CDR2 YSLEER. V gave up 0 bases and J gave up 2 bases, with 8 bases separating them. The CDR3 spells CASSQERGGNQPQHF. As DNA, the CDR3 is TGCGCCAGCAGCCAAGAGAGAGGGGGCAATCAGCCCCAGCATTTT.

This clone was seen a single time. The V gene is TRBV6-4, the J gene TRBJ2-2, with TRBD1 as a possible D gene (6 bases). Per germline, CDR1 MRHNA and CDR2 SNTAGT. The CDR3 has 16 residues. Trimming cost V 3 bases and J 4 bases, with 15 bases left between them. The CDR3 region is CASSDHRVGSTGELFF. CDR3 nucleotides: TGTGCCAGCAGTGATCACAGGGTGGGGAGCACCGGGGAGCTGTTTTTT.

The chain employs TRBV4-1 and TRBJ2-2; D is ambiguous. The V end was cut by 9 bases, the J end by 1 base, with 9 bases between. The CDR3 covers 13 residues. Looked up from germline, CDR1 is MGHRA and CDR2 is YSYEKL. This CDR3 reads CASGAENTGELFF. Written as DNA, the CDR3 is TGCGCCAGTGGTGCGGAGAACACCGGGGAGCTGTTTTTT.

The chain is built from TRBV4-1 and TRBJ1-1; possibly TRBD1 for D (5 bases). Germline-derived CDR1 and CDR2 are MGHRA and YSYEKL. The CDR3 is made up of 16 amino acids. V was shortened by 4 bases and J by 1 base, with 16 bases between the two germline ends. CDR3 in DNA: TGCGCCAGCAGCCCGGTCCGGGGGATAGAGAACACTGAAGCTTTCTTT. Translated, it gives CASSPVRGIENTEAFF.

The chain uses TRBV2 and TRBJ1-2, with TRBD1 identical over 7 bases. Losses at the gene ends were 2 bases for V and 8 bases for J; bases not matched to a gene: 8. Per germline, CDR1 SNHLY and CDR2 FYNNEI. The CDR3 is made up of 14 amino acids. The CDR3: CASSEMGQSPGYTF. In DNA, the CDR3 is TGTGCCAGCAGTGAAATGGGACAGTCTCCCGGCTACACCTTC.

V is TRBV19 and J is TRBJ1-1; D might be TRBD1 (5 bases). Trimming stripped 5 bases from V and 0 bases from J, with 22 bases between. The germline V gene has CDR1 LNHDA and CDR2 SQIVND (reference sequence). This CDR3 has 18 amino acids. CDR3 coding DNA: TGTGCCAGTAGTCCCGGAGTCACCATCATGGACATGAACACTGAAGCTTTCTTT. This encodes CASSPGVTIMDMNTEAFF.

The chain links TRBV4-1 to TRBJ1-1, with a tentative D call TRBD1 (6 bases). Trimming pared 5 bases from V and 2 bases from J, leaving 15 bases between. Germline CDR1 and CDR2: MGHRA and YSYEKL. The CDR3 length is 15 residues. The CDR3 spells CASSNTGTPNTEAFF. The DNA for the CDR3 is TGCGCCAGCAGCAACACCGGGACACCAAACACTGAAGCTTTCTTT.

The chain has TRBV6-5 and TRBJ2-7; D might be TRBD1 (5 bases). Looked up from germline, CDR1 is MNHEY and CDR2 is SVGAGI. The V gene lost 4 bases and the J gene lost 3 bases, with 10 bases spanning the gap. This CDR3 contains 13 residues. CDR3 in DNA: TGTGCCAGCAGTTCCTCGGACAACTACGAGCAGTACTTC. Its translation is CASSSSDNYEQYF.

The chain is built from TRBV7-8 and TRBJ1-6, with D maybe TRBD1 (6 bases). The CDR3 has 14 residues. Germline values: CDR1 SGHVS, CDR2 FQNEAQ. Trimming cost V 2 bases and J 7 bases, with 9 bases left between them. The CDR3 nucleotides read TGTGCCAGCAGCTTACAGGGGTGGAATTCACCCCTCCACTTT. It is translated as CASSLQGWNSPLHF. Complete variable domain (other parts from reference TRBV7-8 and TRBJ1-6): GAGVSQSPRYKVAKRGQDVALRCDPISGHVSLFWYQQALGQGPEFLTYFQNEAQLDKSGLPSDRFFAERPEGSVSTLKIQRTQQEDSAVYLCASSLQGWNSPLHFGNGTRLTVT.

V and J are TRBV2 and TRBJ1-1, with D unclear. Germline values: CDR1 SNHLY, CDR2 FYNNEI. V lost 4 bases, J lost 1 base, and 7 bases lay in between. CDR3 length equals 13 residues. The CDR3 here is CASSGAENTEAFF. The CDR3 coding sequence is TGTGCCAGCAGTGGAGCGGAGAACACTGAAGCTTTCTTT.

The CDR3 protein is CASSSGLAGVGYYNEQFF. Written as DNA, the CDR3 is TGTGCCAGCAGCTCGGGACTAGCGGGAGTGGGATACTACAATGAGCAGTTCTTC. The rearrangement joins TRBV11-2 to TRBJ2-1, with 14 positions matching TRBD2. Trimming removed 4 bases from V and 3 bases from J; junction bases left unmatched: 8. The CDR3 is 18 residues long. Germline CDR1 reads SGHAT; CDR2 reads FQNNGV.

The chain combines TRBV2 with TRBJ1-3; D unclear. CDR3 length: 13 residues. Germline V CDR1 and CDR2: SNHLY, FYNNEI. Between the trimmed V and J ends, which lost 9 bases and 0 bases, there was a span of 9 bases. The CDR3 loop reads CASLLPSGNTIYF. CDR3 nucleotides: TGTGCCAGTCTTTTGCCCTCTGGAAACACCATATATTTT.

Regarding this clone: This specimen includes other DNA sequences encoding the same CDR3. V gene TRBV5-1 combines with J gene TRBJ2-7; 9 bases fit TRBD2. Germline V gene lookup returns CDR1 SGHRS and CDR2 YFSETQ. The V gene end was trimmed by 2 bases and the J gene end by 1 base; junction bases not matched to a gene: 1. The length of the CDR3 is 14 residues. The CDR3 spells CASSFLAGSYEQYF. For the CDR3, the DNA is TGCGCCAGCAGCTTCCTAGCGGGATCCTACGAGCAGTACTTC.

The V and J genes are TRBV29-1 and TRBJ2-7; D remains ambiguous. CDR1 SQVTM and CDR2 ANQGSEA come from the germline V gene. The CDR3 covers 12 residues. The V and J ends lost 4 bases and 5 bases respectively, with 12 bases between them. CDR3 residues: CSVVPLENEQYF. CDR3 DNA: TGCAGCGTTGTGCCTTTGGAGAACGAGCAGTACTTC.

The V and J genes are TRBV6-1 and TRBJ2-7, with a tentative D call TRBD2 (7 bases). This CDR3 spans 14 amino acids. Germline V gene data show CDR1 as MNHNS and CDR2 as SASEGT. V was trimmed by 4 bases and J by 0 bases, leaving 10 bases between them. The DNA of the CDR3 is TGTGCCAGCAGTGTGCGGGGGCCCTCCTACGAGCAGTACTTC. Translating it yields CASSVRGPSYEQYF.

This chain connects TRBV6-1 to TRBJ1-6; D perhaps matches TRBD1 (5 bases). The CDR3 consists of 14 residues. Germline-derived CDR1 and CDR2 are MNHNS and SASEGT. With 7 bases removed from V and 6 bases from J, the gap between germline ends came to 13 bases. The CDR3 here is CASTRTGVNSPLHF. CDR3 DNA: TGTGCCAGCACCCGGACGGGGGTTAATTCACCCCTCCACTTT.

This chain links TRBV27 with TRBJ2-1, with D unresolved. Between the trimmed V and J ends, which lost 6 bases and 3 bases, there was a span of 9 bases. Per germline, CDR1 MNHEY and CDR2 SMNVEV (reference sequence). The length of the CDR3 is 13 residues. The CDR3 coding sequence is TGTGCCAGCAGCCGCACCGACTACAATGAGCAGTTCTTC. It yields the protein CASSRTDYNEQFF.

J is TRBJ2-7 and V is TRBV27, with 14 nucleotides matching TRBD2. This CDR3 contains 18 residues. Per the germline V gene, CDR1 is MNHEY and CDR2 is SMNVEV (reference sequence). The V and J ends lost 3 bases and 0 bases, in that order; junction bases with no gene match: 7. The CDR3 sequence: CASSFGPGTSGSSYEQYF. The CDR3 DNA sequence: TGTGCCAGCAGTTTCGGTCCCGGGACTAGCGGGAGCTCCTACGAGCAGTACTTC.

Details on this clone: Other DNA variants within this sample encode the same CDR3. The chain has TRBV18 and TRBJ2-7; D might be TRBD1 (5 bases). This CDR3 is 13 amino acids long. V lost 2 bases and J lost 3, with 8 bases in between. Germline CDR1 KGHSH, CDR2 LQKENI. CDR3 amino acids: CASSPGTGYEQYF. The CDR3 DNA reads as TGTGCCAGCTCACCAGGAACAGGCTACGAGCAGTACTTC.

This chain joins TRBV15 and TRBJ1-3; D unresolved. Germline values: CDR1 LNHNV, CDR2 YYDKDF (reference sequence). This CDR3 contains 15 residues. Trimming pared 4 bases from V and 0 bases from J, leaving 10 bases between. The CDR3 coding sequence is TGTGCCACCAGCACCCGACCCTTCTCTGGAAACACCATATATTTT. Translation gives CATSTRPFSGNTIYF.

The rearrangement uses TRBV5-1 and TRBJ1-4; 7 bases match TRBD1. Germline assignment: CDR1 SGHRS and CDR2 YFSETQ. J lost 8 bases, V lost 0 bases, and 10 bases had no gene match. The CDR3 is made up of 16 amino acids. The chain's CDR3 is CASSLEPGQAWEKLFF. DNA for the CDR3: TGCGCCAGCAGCTTGGAACCCGGACAGGCCTGGGAAAAACTGTTTTTT.

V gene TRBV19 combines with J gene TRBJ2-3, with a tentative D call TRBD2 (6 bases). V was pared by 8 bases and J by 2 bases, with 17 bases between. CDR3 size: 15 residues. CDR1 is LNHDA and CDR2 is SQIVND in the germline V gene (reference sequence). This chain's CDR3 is CASGNPRDFTDTQYF. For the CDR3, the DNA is TGTGCCAGTGGAAACCCCCGGGACTTCACAGATACGCAGTATTTT.